The T cell receptor (beta chain) under discussion was sequenced for a study of CD8 T cells in ankylosing spondylitis. The study, taken as a whole, reports: What appeared characteristic of ankylosing spondylitis blood was a TCR beta motif of 7 or 8 highly homologous variants.

In regard to this clonotype: Antigen specificity is unknown.

Libraries for TCR beta were made by quantitative 5'-RACE with molecular barcodes. TCRdb called the 5' RACE reads again in MiXCR, with one record for every CDR3 protein. This table has about 540,000 distinct CDR3 sequences, 12% appearing once. V lost 3 bases and J 3 bases, leaving 11 bases between the germline ends. Germline loops: CDR1 DFQATT, CDR2 SNEGSKA (reference sequence). There are 13 residues in the CDR3. The sequence came from a male donor with ankylosing spondylitis. This rearrangement joins TRBV20-1 to TRBJ1-1; no definite D call. Sequencing was carried out using blood, either unsorted or a sorted T cell fraction (not recorded which). For the CDR3, the DNA is TGCAGTGCTAGCGGGGTGAAAGACACTGAAGCTTTCTTT. This sequence encodes CSASGVKDTEAFF.